The 21 T cell receptor beta chains in this list originate from one sample, sequenced in a study of Tregs in tolerant kidney transplant recipients. Sequenced by immunoSEQ multiplex PCR; TCRdb stores in-frame clones only, minus some. The data show tens of thousands of clones, around 90% seen once. The sequenced sample was Tregs from blood, obtained before the transplant. All receptors derive from a human donor who received a combined kidney and bone marrow transplant.

The V call is TRBV4-1, the J call TRBJ2-7; 11 bases line up with TRBD2. V lost 1 base, J lost 5 bases, and 7 bases stayed unmatched. CDR1 and CDR2 (germline): MGHRA, YSYEKL. The CDR3 contains 16 residues. In DNA form, the CDR3 reads TGCGCCAGCAGCCAAGCCCCCGGACTAGCGGGCGACGAGCAGTACTTC. Its protein is CASSQAPGLAGDEQYF.

This sequence joins TRBV13 and TRBJ1-1; D not resolved. V was clipped by 0 bases and J by 3 bases, with 5 bases between them. The CDR3 sequence is 13 residues long. The germline CDR1 and CDR2 sequences are PRHDT and FYEKMQ (reference sequence). CDR3 DNA sequence: TGTGCCAGCAGCTTAGGCGGAGACACTGAAGCTTTCTTT. This encodes CASSLGGDTEAFF.

In DNA, the CDR3 is TGTGCCAGTAGTATAGAGAAGGGGGCCACTGAAGCTTTCTTT. Translating it yields CASSIEKGATEAFF. The chain recombines TRBV19 with TRBJ1-1; 7 nucleotides agree with TRBD1. Losses at the gene ends were 0 bases for V and 4 bases for J; bases not matched to a gene: 2. The CDR3 runs to 14 residues. CDR1 and CDR2 (germline): LNHDA, SQIVND (reference sequence).

The chain carries TRBV4-1 and TRBJ1-2, with unresolved D. With 0 bases removed from V and 4 bases from J, the gap between germline ends came to 6 bases. The CDR3 length is 13 residues. Looked up from germline, CDR1 is MGHRA and CDR2 is YSYEKL. The CDR3 DNA is TGCGCCAGCAGCCAAGACCGGGTCTATGGCTACACCTTC. This gives the protein CASSQDRVYGYTF.

The V call is TRBV10-2, the J call TRBJ2-1; 16 nucleotides line up with TRBD2. CDR3 length: 17 amino acids. In germline, CDR1 is WSHSY, CDR2 SAAADI. V shed 7 bases and J 3 bases; nucleotides not matched to a gene: 6. The CDR3 bases are TGCGCCAGCAAGGGGACTAGCGGGAGGGCCAACTACAATGAGCAGTTCTTC. Amino acids: CASKGTSGRANYNEQFF.

V and J are TRBV11-3 and TRBJ2-1; D perhaps matches TRBD2 (5 bases). CDR1 SGHNT and CDR2 YENEEA come from the germline V gene. Trimming shortened V by 3 bases and J by 3 bases, and 18 bases separated the two germline ends. The CDR3 extends over 17 amino acids. The CDR3 loop is CASSFGNRRVDYNEQFF. CDR3 sequence (DNA): TGTGCCAGCAGCTTCGGGAACAGACGAGTTGACTACAATGAGCAGTTCTTC.

V usage is TRBV10-1 and J usage is TRBJ2-1, with unresolved D. The CDR3 consists of 9 residues. V dropped 11 bases and J dropped 9 bases, with 8 bases sitting between them. Germline values: CDR1 WNHNN, CDR2 SYGVQD (reference sequence). CDR3 residues: CAVQSEQFF. The DNA of the CDR3 is TGCGCCGTGCAGTCTGAGCAGTTCTTC.

As DNA, the CDR3 is TGTGCCAGCAGCTCTTCCACAGATACGCAGTATTTT. Protein product: CASSSSTDTQYF. V is TRBV7-2 and J is TRBJ2-3; no reliable D call. The germline CDR1 and CDR2 sequences are SGHTA and FQGNSA. The V end was cut by 4 bases, the J end by 2 bases, with 4 bases between. This CDR3 comprises 12 residues. The full variable domain, rest sourced from reference TRBV7-2 and TRBJ2-3, is GAGVSQSPSNKVTEKGKDVELRCDPISGHTALYWYRQSLGQGLEFLIYFQGNSAPDKSGLPSDRFSAERTGGSVSTLTIQRTQQEDSAVYLCASSSSTDTQYFGPGTRLTVL.

The chain joins TRBV7-2 to TRBJ2-7; the D gene is possibly TRBD1 (5 bases). The CDR3 consists of 13 residues. The ends were cut back, 4 bases at V and 4 bases at J, with 11 bases in the middle. Germline values: CDR1 SGHTA, CDR2 FQGNSA. CDR3 loop: CASSWSQAYEQYF. CDR3 coding DNA: TGTGCCAGCAGCTGGTCACAGGCTTACGAGCAGTACTTC. The entire variable domain, with the rest obtained from reference TRBV7-2 and TRBJ2-7, is as follows: GAGVSQSPSNKVTEKGKDVELRCDPISGHTALYWYRQSLGQGLEFLIYFQGNSAPDKSGLPSDRFSAERTGGSVSTLTIQRTQQEDSAVYLCASSWSQAYEQYFGPGTRLTVT.

The rearrangement joins TRBV30 to TRBJ2-1; D perhaps matches TRBD2 (5 bases). The CDR3 contains 12 residues. V gave up 2 bases and J gave up 8 bases, with 10 bases separating them. Germline V lookup: CDR1 GTSNPN, CDR2 SVGIG (reference sequence). CDR3 residues: CAWSQKRDEQFF. The CDR3 DNA sequence: TGTGCCTGGAGTCAGAAGAGGGATGAGCAGTTCTTC.

The J gene is TRBJ2-7, the V gene TRBV28, with 8 positions matching TRBD2. The CDR3 covers 17 residues. CDR1 is MDHEN and CDR2 is SYDVKM in the germline V gene. V lost 8 bases to trimming and J lost 5 bases; unmatched junction nucleotides: 20. CDR3 region: CASSGEASGSRGHEQYF. In DNA form, the CDR3 reads TGTGCCAGCTCCGGTGAGGCTAGCGGGTCCCGAGGGCACGAGCAGTACTTC.

The CDR3 nucleotides read TGTGCCAGCAGAATCACAGGGGAAACTGAAGCTTTCTTT. Its translation: CASRITGETEAFF. This chain joins TRBV14 and TRBJ1-1; 7 positions agree with TRBD1. CDR3 length: 13 residues. Trimming removed 6 bases from V and 5 bases from J; junction bases left unmatched: 6. Germline loops: CDR1 SGHDN, CDR2 FVKESK.

The chain couples TRBV19 to TRBJ2-6; 10 bases fit TRBD1. V shed 7 bases and J 2 bases; nucleotides not matched to a gene: 5. The CDR3 extends over 16 amino acids. CDR1 and CDR2 from the germline V gene are LNHDA and SQIVND (reference sequence). The CDR3 DNA sequence: TGTGCCAGTACGGACAGGGGGTTGACTGGGGCCAACGTCCTGACTTTC. Translating it yields CASTDRGLTGANVLTF.

The V call is TRBV19, the J call TRBJ2-7, with D tentatively TRBD2 (6 bases). The V end lost 6 bases, the J end lost 5 bases, and 8 bases lay between the germline ends. This CDR3 spans 11 amino acids. Germline CDR1 LNHDA, CDR2 SQIVND (reference sequence). The CDR3 sequence is CASRTGDEQYF. DNA for the CDR3: TGTGCCAGTAGAACGGGAGACGAGCAGTACTTC.

This sequence joins TRBV29-1 and TRBJ2-2; 10 nucleotides agree with TRBD1. Germline loops: CDR1 SQVTM, CDR2 ANQGSEA. This CDR3 region has 14 residues. V lost 4 bases to trimming and J lost 4 bases; unmatched junction nucleotides: 3. In DNA, the CDR3 is TGCAGCGTTGGGACAGGGGGATTCACCGGGGAGCTGTTTTTT. Translating gives CSVGTGGFTGELFF.

The chain uses TRBV7-2 and TRBJ2-5; D is unclear. The DNA end is more similar to TRBJ2-7, so the J call may be wrong. CDR1 is SGHTA and CDR2 is FQGNSA in the germline V gene. The CDR3 runs to 16 residues. The CDR3 nucleotides read TGTGCCAGCAGCTTAGAGGGCTCTATGTGGGCGTACGAGCAGTACTTC. Residues: CASSLEGSMWAYEQYF.

This clone was found once. This rearrangement joins TRBV2 to TRBJ2-6; 10 bases are a match to TRBD1. Trimming cost V 0 bases and J 2 bases; bases outside gene matches: 7. CDR3 length: 19 amino acids. CDR1 and CDR2 (germline): SNHLY, FYNNEI. CDR3 nucleotide sequence: TGTGCCAGCAGTGAAGCAGGTGGCGGGACAGGGGCTGGGGCCAACGTCCTGACTTTC. It encodes CASSEAGGGTGAGANVLTF.

The J gene is TRBJ2-7, the V gene TRBV11-2; 9 bases are a match to TRBD1. Unmatched junction bases numbered 6, after V lost 5 bases and J lost 4 bases. CDR3 length equals 14 residues. CDR1 is SGHAT, CDR2 FQNNGV, per germline. DNA for the CDR3: TGTGCCAGCAGCAGACAGGACAGGGGTTACGAGCAGTACTTC. Protein product: CASSRQDRGYEQYF.

The sample holds one count of this clone. The junction departs from germline at one end; a sequencing error may be responsible. V and J are TRBV5-1 and TRBJ1-4; 7 positions match TRBD1. The CDR3 is made up of 15 amino acids. Per the germline V gene, CDR1 is SGHRS and CDR2 is YFSETQ. CDR3 DNA: TGCGCCACCAGCCCAGGGGGGGGACCTAATGAAAAACTGTTTTTT. Translated, it gives CATSPGGGPNEKLFF.

The gene calls are TRBV18 and TRBJ2-1, with 11 bases matching TRBD1. Trimming cost V 5 bases and J 7 bases; bases outside gene matches: 4. Germline-derived CDR1 and CDR2 are KGHSH and LQKENI. CDR3 size: 14 residues. The CDR3 DNA sequence: TGTGCCAGCTCATACGGACAGGGGGCGAATGAGCAGTTCTTC. Amino acids: CASSYGQGANEQFF.

In regard to this clone: Within the sample, other DNA sequences also encode this same CDR3. The chain couples TRBV2 to TRBJ2-5; D uncertain. With 2 bases removed from V and 1 base from J, the gap between germline ends came to 2 bases. Germline V lookup: CDR1 SNHLY, CDR2 FYNNEI. The CDR3 length is 12 residues. CDR3 in amino acids: CASSELQETQYF. DNA of the CDR3: TGTGCCAGCAGTGAACTCCAAGAGACCCAGTACTTC.